This T cell receptor (beta chain) was documented in a study of breast tumors, draining lymph nodes, adjacent tissues. Turning to this clonotype: Antigen unknown.

Axillary draining lymph nodes of breast cancer patients supplied the node samples. V lost 6 bases to trimming and J lost 7 bases; unmatched junction nucleotides: 8. Germline V CDR1 and CDR2: LNHDA, SQIVND (reference sequence). The CDR3 runs 15 residues. General observations from the study: Most tumor T cells seemingly derive from lymph node, then expand in tumor. Compared with basal-like, luminal-like tumors shared significantly more repertoire with nontumor tissue. Tumors had less TCR diversity than lymph nodes, more than nontumor tissue.

In TCRdb, the multiplex PCR reads were re-called with MiXCR into one record per CDR3 protein. The sample shows approximately 280,000 distinct CDR3 sequences, more than 30% of them seen only once. The chain uses TRBV19 and TRBJ1-6; 8 bases are a match to TRBD1. Source material: axillary lymph node tissue. The TCR sequence derives from a female donor with breast cancer. Some clones in this sample may be carry-over from other donors' samples. The CDR3 is CASSALGTGNSPLHF. The CDR3 region has the DNA TGTGCCAGTAGCGCACTCGGGACAGGCAATTCACCCCTCCACTTT. The whole variable domain, remainder taken from reference TRBV19 and TRBJ1-6, is DGGITQSPKYLFRKEGQNVTLSCEQNLNHDAMYWYRQDPGQGLRLIYYSQIVNDFQKGDIAEGYSVSREKKESFPLTVTSAQKNPTAFYLCASSALGTGNSPLHFGNGTRLTVT.